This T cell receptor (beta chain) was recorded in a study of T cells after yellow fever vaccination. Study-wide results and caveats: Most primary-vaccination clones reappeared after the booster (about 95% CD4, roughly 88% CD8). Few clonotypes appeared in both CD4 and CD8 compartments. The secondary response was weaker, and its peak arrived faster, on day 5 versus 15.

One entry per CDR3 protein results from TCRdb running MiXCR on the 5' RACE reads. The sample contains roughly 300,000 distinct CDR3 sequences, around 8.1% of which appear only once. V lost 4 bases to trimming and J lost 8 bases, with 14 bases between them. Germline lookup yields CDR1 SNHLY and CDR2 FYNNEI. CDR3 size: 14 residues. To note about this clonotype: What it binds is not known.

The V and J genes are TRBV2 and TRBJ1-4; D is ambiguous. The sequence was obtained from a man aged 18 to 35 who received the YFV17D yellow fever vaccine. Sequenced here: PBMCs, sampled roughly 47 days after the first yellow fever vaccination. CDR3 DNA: TGTGCCAGCAGTGGTGTCTCGCATCGGGAAAAACTGTTTTTT. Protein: CASSGVSHREKLFF.